Reported below is one TCR beta chain. This record belongs to a study of human T cells and chemical hapten exposure. Study as a whole: The study patch tested 0.01% DPC on the upper back and read results at 6 days.

TCRdb independently ran MiXCR on the RACE reads; one entry per CDR3 protein. Seen here are about 84,000 distinct CDR3 sequences, approximately 10% observed once, and the top ten hold about 4%. The time point denotes: patch test 3, about 24 weeks after DPC sensitization. This sample's treatment: therapeutic diphenylcyclopropenone sensitization with weekly scalp DPC. CDR1 SGHTA and CDR2 FQGNSA come from the germline V gene. The V gene end was trimmed by 0 bases and the J gene end by 0 bases; junction bases not matched to a gene: 7. The CDR3 sequence is 19 residues long. The rearrangement links TRBV7-2 to TRBJ2-1, with 11 positions matching TRBD2. This TCR derives from a woman aged 50 to 65 with alopecia areata. Some clones in this sample may be carry-over from other donors' samples. Sample: whole blood, taken in connection with sensitization to the hapten diphenylcyclopropenone (DPC). The CDR3 is CASSLAGTSGSRSYNEQFF. The DNA for the CDR3 is TGTGCCAGCAGCTTAGCCGGAACTAGCGGGAGTCGCTCCTACAATGAGCAGTTCTTC. The variable domain in full, completed from reference TRBV7-2 and TRBJ2-1, reads GAGVSQSPSNKVTEKGKDVELRCDPISGHTALYWYRQSLGQGLEFLIYFQGNSAPDKSGLPSDRFSAERTGGSVSTLTIQRTQQEDSAVYLCASSLAGTSGSRSYNEQFFGPGTRLTVL.